This TCR beta chain was sequenced for a study of CXCR3-negative and CXCR3-positive naive CD8 T cells. Study-wide results and caveats: CXCR3-positive naive cells carried more hydrophobic TRB CDR3s than CXCR3-negative ones. Relative to memory CD8+ cells, whose diversity was much lower, both naive subsets had comparably high diversity. Comparison of naive CXCR3-negative and CXCR3-positive cells revealed similar TRBV-TRBJ usage, while memory cells differed.

In regard to this clonotype: Its antigen is unknown.

The CDR3 extends over 15 amino acids. CDR1 is SGHRS, CDR2 YFSETQ, per germline. cDNA libraries for TRB were generated by 5' RACE incorporating UMI labels. TCRdb reprocessed the 5' RACE reads, keeping one entry per CDR3 protein, no DNA. Its listing shows 100,000 to 150,000 distinct CDR3 sequences. This sequence originates from a human donor in good health. Some clones in this sample may be carry-over from other donors' samples. Sequenced: naive CXCR3- CD8+ T cells from blood. As to subset: CD45RO-CCR7+CD27+CD95- naive CD8+ T cells lacking CXCR3 (TNR3-). V is TRBV5-1 and J is TRBJ1-2; the D call from TCRdb, TRBD1, cannot be confirmed without DNA. The CDR3 is CASSFARTGGYGYTF.